The clone carrying this TCR beta chain occurred a few times. The antigen is undetermined. The data are from a study of early T cells in non-severe SARS-CoV-2 infection. The library protocol tagged individual cDNA molecules with unique molecular identifiers. TCRdb called the 5' RACE reads again in MiXCR, with one record for every CDR3 protein. The sample gives 65,000 to 85,000 distinct CDR3 sequences, 9.5% to 13% of which show up once; 3% to 4% is in the top ten. CDR1 is MNHNS and CDR2 is SASEGT in the germline V gene. Between the trimmed V and J ends, which lost 2 bases and 4 bases, there was a span of 18 bases. The CDR3 totals 16 residues. Whole-study findings and limits: Matching with VDJdb favored anti-spike CD8 responses (missing private and CD4 specificities).

Sequencing was performed on whole blood. This chain joins TRBV6-1 and TRBJ2-7; D is perhaps TRBD1 (5 bases). The clonotype comes from an adult who was a healthcare worker with PCR-confirmed SARS-CoV-2 infection or an uninfected control (not recorded which). CDR3 region: CASSELGAKAEYEQYF. In DNA, the CDR3 is TGTGCCAGCAGTGAATTAGGGGCAAAGGCCGAGTACGAGCAGTACTTC.